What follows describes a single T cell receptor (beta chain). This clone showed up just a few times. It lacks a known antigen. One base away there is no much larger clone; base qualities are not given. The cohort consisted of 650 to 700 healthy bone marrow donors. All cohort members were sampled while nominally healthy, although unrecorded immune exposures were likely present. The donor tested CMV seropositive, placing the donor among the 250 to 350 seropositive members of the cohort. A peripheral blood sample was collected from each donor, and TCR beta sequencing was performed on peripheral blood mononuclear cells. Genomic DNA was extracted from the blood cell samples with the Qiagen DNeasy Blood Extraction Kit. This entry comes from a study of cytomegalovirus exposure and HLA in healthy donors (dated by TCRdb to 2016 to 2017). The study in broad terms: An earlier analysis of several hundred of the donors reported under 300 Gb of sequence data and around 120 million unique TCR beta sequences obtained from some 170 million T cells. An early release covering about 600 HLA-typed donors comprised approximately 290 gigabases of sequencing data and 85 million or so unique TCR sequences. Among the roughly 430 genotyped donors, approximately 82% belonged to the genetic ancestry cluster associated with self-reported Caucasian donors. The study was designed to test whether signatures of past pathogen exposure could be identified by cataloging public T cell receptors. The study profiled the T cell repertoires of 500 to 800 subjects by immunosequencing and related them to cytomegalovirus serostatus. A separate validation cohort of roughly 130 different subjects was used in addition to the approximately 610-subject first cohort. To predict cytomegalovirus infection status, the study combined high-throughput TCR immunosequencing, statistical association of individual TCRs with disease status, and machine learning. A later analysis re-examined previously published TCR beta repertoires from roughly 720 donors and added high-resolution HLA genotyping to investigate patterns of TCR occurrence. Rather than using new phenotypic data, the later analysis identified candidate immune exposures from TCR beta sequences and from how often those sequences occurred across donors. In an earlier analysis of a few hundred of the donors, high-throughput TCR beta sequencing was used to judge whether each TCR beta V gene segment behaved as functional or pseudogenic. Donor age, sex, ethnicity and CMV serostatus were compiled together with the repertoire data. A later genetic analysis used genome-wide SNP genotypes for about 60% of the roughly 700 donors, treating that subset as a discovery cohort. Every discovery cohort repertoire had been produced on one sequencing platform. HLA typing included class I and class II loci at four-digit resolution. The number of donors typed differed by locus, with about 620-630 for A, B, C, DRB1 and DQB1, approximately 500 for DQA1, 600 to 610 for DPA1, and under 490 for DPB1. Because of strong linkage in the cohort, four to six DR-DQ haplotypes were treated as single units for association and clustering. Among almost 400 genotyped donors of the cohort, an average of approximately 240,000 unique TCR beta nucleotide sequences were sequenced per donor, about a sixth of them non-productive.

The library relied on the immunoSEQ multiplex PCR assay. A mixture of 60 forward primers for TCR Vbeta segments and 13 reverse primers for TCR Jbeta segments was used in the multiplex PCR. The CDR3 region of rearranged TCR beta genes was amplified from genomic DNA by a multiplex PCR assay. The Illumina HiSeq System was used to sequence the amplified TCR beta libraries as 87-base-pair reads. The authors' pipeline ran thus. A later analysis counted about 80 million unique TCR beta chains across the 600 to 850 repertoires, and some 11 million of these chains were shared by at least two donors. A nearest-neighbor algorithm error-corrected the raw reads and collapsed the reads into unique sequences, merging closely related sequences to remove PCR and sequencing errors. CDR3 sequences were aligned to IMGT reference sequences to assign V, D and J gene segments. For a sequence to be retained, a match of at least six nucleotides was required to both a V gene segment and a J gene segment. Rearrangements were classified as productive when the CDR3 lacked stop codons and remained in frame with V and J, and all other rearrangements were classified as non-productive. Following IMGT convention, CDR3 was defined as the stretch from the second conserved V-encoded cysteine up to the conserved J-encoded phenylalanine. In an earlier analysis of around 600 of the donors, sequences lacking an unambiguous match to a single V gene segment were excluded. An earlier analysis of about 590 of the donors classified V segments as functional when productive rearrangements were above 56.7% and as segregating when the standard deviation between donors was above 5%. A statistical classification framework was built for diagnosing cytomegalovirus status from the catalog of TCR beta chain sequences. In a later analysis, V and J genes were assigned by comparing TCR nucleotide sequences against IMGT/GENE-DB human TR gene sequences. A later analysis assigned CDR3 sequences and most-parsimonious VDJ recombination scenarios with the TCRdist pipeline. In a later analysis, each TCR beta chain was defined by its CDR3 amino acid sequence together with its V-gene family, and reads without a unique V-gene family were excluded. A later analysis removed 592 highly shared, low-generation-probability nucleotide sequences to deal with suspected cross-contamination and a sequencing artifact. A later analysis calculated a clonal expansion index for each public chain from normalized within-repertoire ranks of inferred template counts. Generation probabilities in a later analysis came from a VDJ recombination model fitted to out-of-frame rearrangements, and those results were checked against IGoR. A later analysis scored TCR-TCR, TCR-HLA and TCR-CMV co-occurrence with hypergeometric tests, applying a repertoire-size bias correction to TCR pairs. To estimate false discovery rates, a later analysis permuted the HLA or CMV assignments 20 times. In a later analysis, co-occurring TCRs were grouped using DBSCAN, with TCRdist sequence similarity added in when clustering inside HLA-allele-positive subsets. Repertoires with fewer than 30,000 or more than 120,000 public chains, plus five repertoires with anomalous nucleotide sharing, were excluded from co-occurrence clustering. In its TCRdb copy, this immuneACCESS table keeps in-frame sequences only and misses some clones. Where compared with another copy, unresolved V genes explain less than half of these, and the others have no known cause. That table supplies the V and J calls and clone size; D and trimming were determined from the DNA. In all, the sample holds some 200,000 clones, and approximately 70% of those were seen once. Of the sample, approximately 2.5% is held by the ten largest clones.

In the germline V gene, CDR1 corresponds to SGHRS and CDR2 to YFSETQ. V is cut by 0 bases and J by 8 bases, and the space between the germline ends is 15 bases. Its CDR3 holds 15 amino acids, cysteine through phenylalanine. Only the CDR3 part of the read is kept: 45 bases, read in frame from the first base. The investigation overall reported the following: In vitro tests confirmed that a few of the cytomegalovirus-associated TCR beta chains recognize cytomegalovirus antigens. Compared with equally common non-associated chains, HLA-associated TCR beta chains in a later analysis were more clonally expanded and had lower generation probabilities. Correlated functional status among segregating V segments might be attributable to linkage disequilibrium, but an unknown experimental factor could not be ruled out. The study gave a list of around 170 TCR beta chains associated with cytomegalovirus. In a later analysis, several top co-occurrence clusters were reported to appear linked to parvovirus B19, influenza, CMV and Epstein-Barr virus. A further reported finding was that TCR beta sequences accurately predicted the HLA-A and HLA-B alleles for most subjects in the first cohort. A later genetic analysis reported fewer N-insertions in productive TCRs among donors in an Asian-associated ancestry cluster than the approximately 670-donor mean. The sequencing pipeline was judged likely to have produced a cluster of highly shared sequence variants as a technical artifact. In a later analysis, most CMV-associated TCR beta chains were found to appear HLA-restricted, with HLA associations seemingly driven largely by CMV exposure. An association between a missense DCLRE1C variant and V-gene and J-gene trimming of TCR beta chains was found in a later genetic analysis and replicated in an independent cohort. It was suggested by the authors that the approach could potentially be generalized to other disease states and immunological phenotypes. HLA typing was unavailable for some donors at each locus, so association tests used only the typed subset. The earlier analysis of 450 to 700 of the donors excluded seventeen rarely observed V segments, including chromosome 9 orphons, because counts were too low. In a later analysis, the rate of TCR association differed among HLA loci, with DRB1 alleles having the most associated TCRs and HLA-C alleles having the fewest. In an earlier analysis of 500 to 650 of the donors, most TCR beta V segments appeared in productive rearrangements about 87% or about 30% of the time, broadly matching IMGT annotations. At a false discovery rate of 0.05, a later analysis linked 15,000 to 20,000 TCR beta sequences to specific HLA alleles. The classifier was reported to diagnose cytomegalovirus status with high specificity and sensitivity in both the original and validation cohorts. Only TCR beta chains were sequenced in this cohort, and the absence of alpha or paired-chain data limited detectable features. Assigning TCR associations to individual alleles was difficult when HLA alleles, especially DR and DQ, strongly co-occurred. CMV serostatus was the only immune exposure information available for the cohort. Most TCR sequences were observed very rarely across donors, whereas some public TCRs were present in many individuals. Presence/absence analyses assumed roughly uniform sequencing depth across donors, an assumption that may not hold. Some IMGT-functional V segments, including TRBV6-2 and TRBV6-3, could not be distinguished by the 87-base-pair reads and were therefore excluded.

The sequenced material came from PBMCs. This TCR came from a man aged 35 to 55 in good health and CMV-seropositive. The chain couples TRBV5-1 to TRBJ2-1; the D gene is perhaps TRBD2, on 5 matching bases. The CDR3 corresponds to CASSLGPGTADEQFF. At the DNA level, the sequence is TGCGCCAGCAGCTTGGGGCCAGGCACAGCGGATGAGCAGTTCTTC.